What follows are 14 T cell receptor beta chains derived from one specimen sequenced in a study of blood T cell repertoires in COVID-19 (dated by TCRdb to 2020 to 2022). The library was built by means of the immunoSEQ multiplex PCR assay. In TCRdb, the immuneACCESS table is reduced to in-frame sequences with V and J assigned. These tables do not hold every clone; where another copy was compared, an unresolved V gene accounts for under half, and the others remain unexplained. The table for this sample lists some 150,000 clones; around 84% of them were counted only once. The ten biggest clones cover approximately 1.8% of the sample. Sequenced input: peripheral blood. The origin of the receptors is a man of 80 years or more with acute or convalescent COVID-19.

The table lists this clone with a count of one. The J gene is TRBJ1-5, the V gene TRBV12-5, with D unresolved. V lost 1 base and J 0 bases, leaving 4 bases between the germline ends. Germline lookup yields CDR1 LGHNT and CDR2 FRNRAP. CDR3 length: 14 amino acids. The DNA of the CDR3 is TGTGCTAGTGGTTTGGGGCTTAGCAATCAGCCCCAGCATTTT. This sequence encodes CASGLGLSNQPQHF.

CDR3 nucleotide sequence: TGTGCCAGCAGCCAAGGGCTAGTACAAGAGACCCAGTACTTC. Translated, it gives CASSQGLVQETQYF. The chain links TRBV3-1 (or the pseudogene TRBV3-2) to TRBJ2-5, with D unresolved. The germline V gene encodes CDR1 LGHDT and CDR2 YNNKEL (reference sequence). The CDR3 extends over 14 amino acids. V was shortened by 1 base and J by 2 bases, with 8 bases between the two germline ends.

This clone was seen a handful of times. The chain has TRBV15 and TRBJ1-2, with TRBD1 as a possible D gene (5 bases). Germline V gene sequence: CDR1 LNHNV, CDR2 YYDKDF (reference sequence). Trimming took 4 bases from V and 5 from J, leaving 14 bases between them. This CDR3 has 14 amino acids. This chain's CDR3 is CATSNAGHPYGYTF. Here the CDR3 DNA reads TGTGCCACCAGCAACGCGGGGCACCCATATGGCTACACCTTC.

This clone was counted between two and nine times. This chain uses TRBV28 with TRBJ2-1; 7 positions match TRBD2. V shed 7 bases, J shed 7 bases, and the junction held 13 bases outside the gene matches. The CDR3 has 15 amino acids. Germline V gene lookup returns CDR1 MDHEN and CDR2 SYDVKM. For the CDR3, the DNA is TGTGCCAGCAAGCCCGGGACTACCGCCAGGAATGAGCAGTTCTTC. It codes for CASKPGTTARNEQFF.

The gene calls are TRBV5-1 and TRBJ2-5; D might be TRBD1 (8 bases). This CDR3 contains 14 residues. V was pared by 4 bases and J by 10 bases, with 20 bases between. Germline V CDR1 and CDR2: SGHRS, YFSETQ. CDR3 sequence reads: CASSPRTGGGGQYF. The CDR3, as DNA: TGCGCCAGCAGCCCGAGAACAGGGGGAGGGGGCCAGTACTTC.

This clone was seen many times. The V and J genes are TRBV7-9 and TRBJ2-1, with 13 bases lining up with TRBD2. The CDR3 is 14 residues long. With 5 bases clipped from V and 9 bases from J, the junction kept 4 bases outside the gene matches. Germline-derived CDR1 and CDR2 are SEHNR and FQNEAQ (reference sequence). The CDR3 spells CASSPGLAGSEQFF. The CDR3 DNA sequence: TGTGCCAGCAGCCCGGGACTAGCGGGGTCTGAGCAGTTCTTC. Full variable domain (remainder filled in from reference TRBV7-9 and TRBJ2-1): DTGVSQNPRHKITKRGQNVTFRCDPISEHNRLYWYRQTLGQGPEFLTYFQNEAQLEKSRLLSDRFSAERPKGSFSTLEIQRTEQGDSAMYLCASSPGLAGSEQFFGPGTRLTVL.

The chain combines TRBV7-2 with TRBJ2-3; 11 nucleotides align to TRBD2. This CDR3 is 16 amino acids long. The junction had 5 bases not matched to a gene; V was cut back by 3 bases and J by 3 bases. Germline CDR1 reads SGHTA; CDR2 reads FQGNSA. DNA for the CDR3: TGTGCCAGCAGCTTTAGCGGGGGGGCCCCGACAGATACGCAGTATTTT. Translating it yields CASSFSGGAPTDTQYF.

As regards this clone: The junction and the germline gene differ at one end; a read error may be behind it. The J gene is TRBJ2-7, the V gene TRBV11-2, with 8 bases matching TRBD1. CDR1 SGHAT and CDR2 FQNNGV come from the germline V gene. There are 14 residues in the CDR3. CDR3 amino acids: CASSPIDRGGSWDF. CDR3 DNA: TGTGCCAGCAGCCCAATTGACAGGGGAGGATCGTGGGACTTC. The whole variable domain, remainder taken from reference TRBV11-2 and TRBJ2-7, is EAGVAQSPRYKIIEKRQSVAFWCNPISGHATLYWYQQILGQGPKLLIQFQNNGVVDDSQLPKDRFSAERLKGVDSTLKIQPAKLEDSAVYLCASSPIDRGGSWDFGPGTRLTVT.

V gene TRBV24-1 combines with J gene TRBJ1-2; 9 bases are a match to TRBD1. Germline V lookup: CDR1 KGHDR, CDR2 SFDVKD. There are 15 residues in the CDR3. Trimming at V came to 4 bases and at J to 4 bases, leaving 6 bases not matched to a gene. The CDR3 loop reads CATSDRTGALYGYTF. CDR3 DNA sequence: TGTGCCACCAGTGACCGGACAGGGGCACTCTATGGCTACACCTTC.

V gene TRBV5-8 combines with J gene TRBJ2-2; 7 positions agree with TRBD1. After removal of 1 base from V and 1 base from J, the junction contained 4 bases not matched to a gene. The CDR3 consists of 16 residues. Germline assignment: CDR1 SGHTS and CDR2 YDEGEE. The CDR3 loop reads CASSLPTGLNTGELFF. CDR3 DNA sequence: TGTGCCAGCAGCTTGCCGACAGGGCTGAACACCGGGGAGCTGTTTTTT.

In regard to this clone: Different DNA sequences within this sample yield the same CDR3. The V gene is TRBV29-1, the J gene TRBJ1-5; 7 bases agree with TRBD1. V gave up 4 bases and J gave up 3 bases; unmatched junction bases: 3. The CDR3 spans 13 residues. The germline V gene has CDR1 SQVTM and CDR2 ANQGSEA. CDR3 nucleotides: TGCAGCGTTGCCGGACAGGACAATCAGCCCCAGCATTTT. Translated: CSVAGQDNQPQHF. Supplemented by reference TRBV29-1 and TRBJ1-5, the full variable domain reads SAVISQKPSRDICQRGTSLTIQCQVDSQVTMMFWYRQQPGQSLTLIATANQGSEATYESGFVIDKFPISRPNLTFSTLTVSNMSPEDSSIYLCSVAGQDNQPQHFGDGTRLSIL.

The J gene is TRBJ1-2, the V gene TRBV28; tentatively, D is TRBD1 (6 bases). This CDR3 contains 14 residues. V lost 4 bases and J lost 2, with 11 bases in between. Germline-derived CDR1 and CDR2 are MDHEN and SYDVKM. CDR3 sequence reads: CASSSPGDNYGYTF. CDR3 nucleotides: TGTGCCAGCAGTTCCCCAGGGGACAACTATGGCTACACCTTC.

As DNA, the CDR3 is TGTGCCAGCAGCTTAGAGGGTTCAGCGGGGAATGAGCAGTTCTTC. Translating it yields CASSLEGSAGNEQFF. The rearrangement joins TRBV7-2 to TRBJ2-1, with 7 bases aligning to TRBD2. Germline-derived CDR1 and CDR2 are SGHTA and FQGNSA. V gave up 1 base and J gave up 7 bases; unmatched junction bases: 7. CDR3 length: 15 amino acids.

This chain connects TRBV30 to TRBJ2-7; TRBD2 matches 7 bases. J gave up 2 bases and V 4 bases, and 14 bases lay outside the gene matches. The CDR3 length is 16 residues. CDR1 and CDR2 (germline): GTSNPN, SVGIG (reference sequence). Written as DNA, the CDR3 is TGTGCCTGGAACTACTCCGGGGGGAACAACACCTACGAGCAGTACGTC. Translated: CAWNYSGGNNTYEQYV.